Below, 23 T cell receptor beta chains from the same sample are listed, as sequenced in a study of PD-1 blockade in mismatch repair-deficient tumors. Sequencing used immunoSEQ multiplex PCR; TCRdb keeps in-frame clones, though not all of them. This table has about 120,000 clones, around nine tenths appearing once. This sample comprised peripheral blood, obtained roughly 67 weeks after starting pembrolizumab. The receptors stem from an adult with mismatch repair-deficient cancer.

This rearrangement joins TRBV6-8 to TRBJ2-3; no clear D gene. V was shortened by 2 bases and J by 6 bases, with 6 bases between the two germline ends. This CDR3 is built from 12 residues. CDR1 and CDR2 (germline): MNHGY, SAAAGT. DNA of the CDR3: TGTGCCAGCAGTTACCAGGAGGATACGCAGTATTTT. Amino acids: CASSYQEDTQYF.

The rearrangement joins TRBV5-1 to TRBJ2-7, with D possibly being TRBD2 (5 bases). Germline CDR1 and CDR2: SGHRS and YFSETQ. The CDR3 covers 13 residues. V was cut by 3 bases and J by 5 bases, with 12 bases left in between. The CDR3 is CASSYRVGNEQYF. DNA of the CDR3: TGCGCCAGCAGCTACCGGGTCGGGAACGAGCAGTACTTC. Filled out from reference TRBV5-1 and TRBJ2-7, the complete variable domain reads KAGVTQTPRYLIKTRGQQVTLSCSPISGHRSVSWYQQTPGQGLQFLFEYFSETQRNKGNFPGRFSGRQFSNSRSEMNVSTLELGDSALYLCASSYRVGNEQYFGPGTRLTVT.

The chain carries TRBV13 and TRBJ1-2; no definite D call. Germline CDR1 and CDR2: PRHDT and FYEKMQ (reference sequence). V was cut by 2 bases and J by 0 bases, with 16 bases left in between. This CDR3 spans 17 amino acids. The chain's CDR3 is CASSLNLQTHPNYGYTF. In DNA form, the CDR3 reads TGTGCCAGCAGCTTAAACCTGCAGACCCATCCTAACTATGGCTACACCTTC.

In its sample, this clone was seen once. V gene TRBV6-1 combines with J gene TRBJ2-7; TRBD1 agrees at 7 bases. The trim removed 8 bases at V and 4 bases at J, leaving 8 bases unmatched. CDR3 length: 13 amino acids. Germline CDR1 MNHNS, CDR2 SASEGT. The CDR3 sequence is CASAITGAYEQYF. CDR3 bases: TGTGCCAGCGCTATCACAGGGGCGTACGAGCAGTACTTC.

This sequence joins TRBV7-9 and TRBJ2-1; 7 positions agree with TRBD2. Germline V gene sequence: CDR1 SEHNR, CDR2 FQNEAQ (reference sequence). The J segment lost 10 bases and the V segment lost 6 bases, leaving 12 bases of the junction unmatched. The CDR3 spans 14 residues. CDR3 protein: CASSPGTMIREQFF. CDR3 in DNA: TGTGCCAGCAGTCCCGGGACTATGATAAGGGAGCAGTTCTTC.

The V and J genes are TRBV7-9 and TRBJ2-5; 11 bases match TRBD2. Losses at the gene ends were 5 bases for V and 6 bases for J; bases not matched to a gene: 8. CDR1 and CDR2 from the germline V gene are SEHNR and FQNEAQ (reference sequence). This CDR3 has 15 residues. CDR3 region: CASSHSGRAEKTQYF. In DNA form, the CDR3 reads TGTGCCAGCAGCCATAGCGGGAGGGCCGAGAAGACCCAGTACTTC.

V is TRBV4-3 and J is TRBJ2-3; D may be TRBD1 or TRBD2 (5 bases each). Between the trimmed V and J ends, which lost 0 bases and 1 base, there was a span of 11 bases. CDR1 and CDR2 (germline): LGHNA, YSLEER. The CDR3 spans 16 residues. CDR3 sequence reads: CASSQEETGRTDTQYF. The CDR3 DNA reads TGCGCCAGCAGCCAAGAAGAGACGGGACGCACAGATACGCAGTATTTT.

V is TRBV4-1 and J is TRBJ1-1; D is uncertain. The V gene's germline CDR1 is MGHRA and CDR2 YSYEKL. V was pared by 4 bases and J by 6 bases, with 12 bases between. The CDR3 is made up of 13 amino acids. This chain's CDR3 is CASSLVGNPEAFF. CDR3 in DNA: TGCGCCAGCAGCCTCGTGGGTAACCCTGAAGCTTTCTTT.

The chain links TRBV18 to TRBJ2-2, with 7 bases identical to TRBD1. Germline V gene data show CDR1 as KGHSH and CDR2 as LQKENI. The length of the CDR3 is 18 residues. The ends lost 3 bases at V and 2 bases at J; junction bases unmatched: 12. In nucleotides, the CDR3 is TGTGCCAGCTCACCCCAGGGACAGCCAAGCCGCAACACCGGGGAGCTGTTTTTT. Translating gives CASSPQGQPSRNTGELFF.

This clone has only one observation. The chain has TRBV27 and TRBJ2-7; D not certain. This CDR3 contains 14 residues. Per germline, CDR1 MNHEY and CDR2 SMNVEV (reference sequence). Deletions cut 2 bases from V and 2 bases from J, with 10 bases between. CDR3 region: CASSLVYGPYEQYF. The DNA of the CDR3 is TGTGCCAGCAGTTTAGTTTACGGCCCCTACGAGCAGTACTTC.

The sample holds a few counts of this clone. The chain employs TRBV4-2 and TRBJ2-7, with no clear D. In germline, CDR1 is LGHNA, CDR2 YNFKEQ. V gave up 0 bases and J gave up 4 bases, with 10 bases separating them. The CDR3 length is 14 residues. The CDR3 region is CASSQDPQSYEQYF. The CDR3, as DNA: TGTGCCAGCAGCCAAGATCCCCAATCTTACGAGCAGTACTTC.

V is TRBV5-6 and J is TRBJ1-5; D perhaps matches TRBD1 (6 bases). This CDR3 has 15 residues. Germline CDR1 and CDR2: SGHDT and YYEEEE. Trimming cost V 4 bases and J 2 bases, with 13 bases left between them. Written as DNA, the CDR3 is TGTGCCAGCAGCATGACAGGTTCCGGCAATCAGCCCCAGCATTTT. It encodes CASSMTGSGNQPQHF.

V usage is TRBV11-3 and J usage is TRBJ2-3, with 7 positions matching TRBD2. The CDR3 length is 15 residues. Trimming removed 1 base from V and 3 bases from J; junction bases left unmatched: 4. Germline V gives CDR1 SGHNT, CDR2 YENEEA. CDR3 coding DNA: TGTGCCAGCAGCTTAGTAGCCGGGGGGACAGATACGCAGTATTTT. Translation gives CASSLVAGGTDTQYF.

The rearrangement joins TRBV25-1 to TRBJ2-3, with 11 bases matching TRBD1. CDR3 length: 13 residues. The J segment lost 5 bases and the V segment lost 8 bases, leaving 3 bases of the junction unmatched. CDR1 and CDR2 from the germline V gene are MGHDK and SYGVNS. The CDR3 DNA reads as TGTGCCAGCGGACAGGGGGCTGTAGATACGCAGTATTTT. It codes for CASGQGAVDTQYF.

Here the CDR3 reads CSVDIGYEQYF. The CDR3, as DNA: TGCAGCGTTGACATCGGGTACGAGCAGTACTTC. J is TRBJ2-7 and V is TRBV29-1; no firm D call. Germline CDR1 reads SQVTM; CDR2 reads ANQGSEA. CDR3 length: 11 residues. Trimming removed 3 bases at V and 4 bases at J, with 7 bases between.

This clone appeared a single time. CDR3 protein: CASGPAWAAAVSYEQYF. DNA of the CDR3: TGTGCCAGCGGACCCGCGTGGGCAGCCGCTGTGAGCTACGAGCAGTACTTC. The genes are TRBV27 and TRBJ2-7, with unresolved D. V was pared by 8 bases and J by 3 bases, with 26 bases between. The CDR3 runs to 17 residues. Germline-derived CDR1 and CDR2 are MNHEY and SMNVEV (reference sequence).

The chain has TRBV15 and TRBJ1-2, with 9 positions matching TRBD1. The CDR3 loop spans 17 amino acids. V was clipped by 0 bases and J by 1 base; unmatched bases: 6. From germline, CDR1 is LNHNV and CDR2 YYDKDF (reference sequence). CDR3 region: CATSRDLGQGSNYGYTF. CDR3 in DNA: TGTGCCACCAGCAGAGATCTTGGACAGGGGAGTAACTATGGCTACACCTTC.

The V call is TRBV15, the J call TRBJ2-7; 8 positions match TRBD1. The CDR3 is 15 residues long. Germline V CDR1 and CDR2: LNHNV, YYDKDF (reference sequence). V gave up 2 bases and J gave up 4 bases; unmatched junction bases: 7. The CDR3 sequence is CATSRNQGAEYEQYF. CDR3 nucleotides: TGTGCCACCAGCAGAAACCAGGGGGCGGAATACGAGCAGTACTTC.

J is TRBJ2-7 and V is TRBV4-1, with a weak D call TRBD1 (6 bases). Germline values: CDR1 MGHRA, CDR2 YSYEKL. The CDR3 spans 15 residues. With 0 bases removed from V and 3 bases from J, the gap between germline ends came to 12 bases. The CDR3 is CASSQEGGPFYEQYF. In DNA, the CDR3 is TGCGCCAGCAGCCAAGAAGGGGGACCTTTCTACGAGCAGTACTTC.

The chain uses TRBV11-2 and TRBJ2-1, with TRBD1 matching 9 bases. V was clipped by 5 bases and J by 6 bases; unmatched bases: 8. The CDR3 consists of 15 residues. Germline CDR1 reads SGHAT; CDR2 reads FQNNGV. CDR3 nucleotide sequence: TGTGCCAGCAGCCGGACAGGGGCGGATCGCAATGAGCAGTTCTTC. This translates into CASSRTGADRNEQFF.

The rearrangement joins TRBV5-1 to TRBJ2-3; no clear D gene. Germline V lookup: CDR1 SGHRS, CDR2 YFSETQ. CDR3 length equals 15 residues. Trimming shortened V by 2 bases and J by 1 base, and 11 bases separated the two germline ends. The DNA for the CDR3 is TGCGCCAGCAGCTTTAGAAATTTCGGCACAGATACGCAGTATTTT. It codes for CASSFRNFGTDTQYF.

This clone was seen a handful of times. This chain links TRBV6-1 with TRBJ2-1; TRBD2 matches at 9 bases. CDR1 is MNHNS, CDR2 SASEGT, per germline. V gave up 4 bases and J gave up 9 bases; unmatched junction bases: 13. The CDR3 is made up of 16 amino acids. The CDR3 DNA sequence: TGTGCCAGCAGTGCCAATAGCGGGGGAGGATACGCTGAGCAGTTCTTC. Translating it yields CASSANSGGGYAEQFF.

The rearrangement uses TRBV11-2 and TRBJ2-7; D is possibly TRBD2 (5 bases). Germline-derived CDR1 and CDR2 are SGHAT and FQNNGV. The ends were cut back, 1 base at V and 4 bases at J, with 23 bases in the middle. The CDR3 runs to 18 residues. CDR3 sequence reads: CASSLVVVNYGLVYEQYF. The CDR3 bases are TGTGCCAGCAGCTTAGTAGTAGTAAATTACGGACTGGTTTACGAGCAGTACTTC.